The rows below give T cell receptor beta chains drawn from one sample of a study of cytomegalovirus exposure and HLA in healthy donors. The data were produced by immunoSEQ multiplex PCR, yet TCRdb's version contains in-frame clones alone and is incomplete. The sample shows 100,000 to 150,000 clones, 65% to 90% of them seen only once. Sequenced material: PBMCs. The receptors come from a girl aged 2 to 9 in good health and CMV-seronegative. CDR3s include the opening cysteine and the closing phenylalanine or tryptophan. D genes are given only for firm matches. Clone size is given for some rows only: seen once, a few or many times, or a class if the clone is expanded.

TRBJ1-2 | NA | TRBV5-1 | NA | CASSFQDSNYGYTF | TGCGCCAGCAGCTTCCAGGACTCTAACTATGGCTACACCTTC
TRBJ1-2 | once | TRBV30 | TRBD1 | CAWAGDRVYGYTF | TGTGCCTGGGCGGGGGACAGGGTCTATGGCTACACCTTC
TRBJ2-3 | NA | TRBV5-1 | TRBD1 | CASSFLTGGFSTDTQYF | TGCGCCAGCAGCTTCCTCACAGGGGGCTTCAGCACAGATACGCAGTATTTT
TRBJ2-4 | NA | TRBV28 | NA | CASSFEWGFVEEAKNIQYF | TGTGCCAGCAGTTTTGAATGGGGTTTTGTGGAGGAAGCCAAAAACATTCAGTACTTC
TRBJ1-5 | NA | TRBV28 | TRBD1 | CASSLRGGQGKNQPQHF | TGTGCCAGCAGTCTTAGGGGGGGACAGGGTAAGAATCAGCCCCAGCATTTT
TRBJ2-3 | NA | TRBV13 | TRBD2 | CASSLGGGDTDTQYF | TGTGCCAGCAGCTTGGGCGGGGGAGACACAGATACGCAGTATTTT
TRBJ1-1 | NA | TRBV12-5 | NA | CASGEDRLNTEAFF | TGTGCTAGTGGGGAGGACCGGCTAAACACTGAAGCTTTCTTT
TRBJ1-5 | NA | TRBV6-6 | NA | CASSLDRSKNQPQHF | TGTGCCAGCAGCCTTGACAGGAGCAAGAATCAGCCCCAGCATTTT
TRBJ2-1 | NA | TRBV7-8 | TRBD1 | CASSLTGQGALASSYNEQFF | TGTGCCAGCAGCTTAACTGGACAGGGGGCACTAGCCTCCTCCTACAATGAGCAGTTCTTC
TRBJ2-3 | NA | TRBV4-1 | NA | CASSQGLSSRGTDTQYF | TGCGCCAGCAGCCAGGGGCTAAGTAGTCGCGGCACAGATACGCAGTATTTT
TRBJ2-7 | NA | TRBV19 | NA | CASSILPGSYEQYF | TGTGCCAGTAGTATCTTGCCAGGGTCCTACGAGCAGTACTTC
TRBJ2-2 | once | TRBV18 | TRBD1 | CASSLTGGSNTGELFF | TGTGCCAGCTCACTAACAGGGGGATCGAACACCGGGGAGCTGTTTTTT
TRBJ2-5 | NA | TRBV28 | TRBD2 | CASQAGGSKETQYF | TGTGCCAGCCAAGCGGGAGGATCAAAAGAGACCCAGTACTTC
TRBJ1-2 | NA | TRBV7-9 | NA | CASSLAGADFNYGYTF | TGTGCCAGCAGCTTAGCGGGGGCGGACTTTAACTATGGCTACACCTTC
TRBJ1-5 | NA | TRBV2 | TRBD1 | CASSKTGNNQPQHF | TGTGCCAGCAGTAAGACAGGGAACAATCAGCCCCAGCATTTT
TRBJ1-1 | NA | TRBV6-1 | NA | CASSETRGLWTEAFF | TGTGCCAGCAGTGAGACACGGGGGTTATGGACTGAAGCTTTCTTT
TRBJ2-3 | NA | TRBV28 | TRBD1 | CASSSTGGVSDTQYF | TGTGCCAGCAGTTCAACAGGGGGCGTCTCAGATACGCAGTATTTT
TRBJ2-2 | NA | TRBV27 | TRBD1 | CASSYDQGAGGELFF | TGTGCCAGCAGTTACGACCAGGGGGCAGGAGGGGAGCTGTTTTTT
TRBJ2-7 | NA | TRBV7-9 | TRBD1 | CSSSLDPDRELSYEQYF | TGTTCCAGCAGCTTAGACCCCGACAGGGAACTCTCCTACGAGCAGTACTTC
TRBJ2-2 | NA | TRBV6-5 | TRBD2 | CATTMRGVTGELFF | TGTGCCACGACCATGCGGGGGGTAACCGGGGAGCTGTTTTTT
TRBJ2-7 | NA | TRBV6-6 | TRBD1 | CASSYLQGALSYEQYF | TGTGCCAGCAGTTACCTCCAGGGGGCCCTCTCCTACGAGCAGTACTTC
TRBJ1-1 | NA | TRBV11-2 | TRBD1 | CASSFPSGTGLVAFF | TGTGCCAGCAGCTTCCCCTCCGGGACAGGGCTGGTAGCTTTCTTT
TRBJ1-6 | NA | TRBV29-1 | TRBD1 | CSVEPGGRDSPLHF | TGCAGCGTTGAGCCAGGGGGCAGGGATTCACCCCTCCACTTT
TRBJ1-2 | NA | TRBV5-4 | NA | CASSLASNYGYTF | TGTGCCAGCAGCTTGGCGAGTAACTATGGCTACACCTTC
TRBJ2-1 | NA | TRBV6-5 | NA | CASSYSRQGYGEQFF | TGTGCCAGCAGTTACTCGCGGCAGGGGTATGGTGAGCAGTTCTTC
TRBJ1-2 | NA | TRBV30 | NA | CAWRYAPGYYGYTF | TGTGCCTGGAGGTACGCCCCGGGGTACTATGGCTACACCTTC
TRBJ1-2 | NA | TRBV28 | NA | CASSLTGEANYGYTF | TGTGCCAGCAGTTTGACAGGAGAAGCTAACTATGGCTACACCTTC
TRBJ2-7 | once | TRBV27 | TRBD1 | CASSLSGGLYEQYF | TGTGCCAGCAGTTTGTCAGGGGGCCTCTACGAGCAGTACTTC
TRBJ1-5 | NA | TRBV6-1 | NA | CASSDRGGNQPQHF | TGTGCCAGCAGTGATCGCGGTGGCAATCAGCCCCAGCATTTT
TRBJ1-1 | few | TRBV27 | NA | CASQLGGINTEAFF | TGTGCCAGCCAGCTGGGGGGAATAAACACTGAAGCTTTCTTT
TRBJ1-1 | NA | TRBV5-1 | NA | CASSFLGQGNTEAFF | TGCGCCAGCAGCTTTTTGGGCCAGGGGAACACTGAAGCTTTCTTT
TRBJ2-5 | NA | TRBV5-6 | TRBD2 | CASSLVSGRQETQYF | TGTGCCAGCAGCTTGGTCAGCGGGAGACAAGAGACCCAGTACTTC
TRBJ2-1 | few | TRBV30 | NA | CAWSPVSYNEQFF | TGTGCCTGGAGCCCGGTCTCCTACAATGAGCAGTTCTTC
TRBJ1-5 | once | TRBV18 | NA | CASSPLQGRINQPQHF | TGTGCCAGCTCACCACTCCAGGGGCGGATCAATCAGCCCCAGCATTTT
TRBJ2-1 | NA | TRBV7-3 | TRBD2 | CASSPSGTSHNEQFF | TGTGCCAGCAGCCCTAGCGGGACTTCCCACAATGAGCAGTTCTTC
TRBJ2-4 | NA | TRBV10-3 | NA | CAIRLPGRFKNIQYF | TGTGCCATCAGACTACCGGGAAGATTCAAAAACATTCAGTACTTC
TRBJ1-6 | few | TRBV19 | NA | CASSIAGRNSPLHF | TGTGCCAGTAGTATTGCAGGGAGGAATTCACCCCTCCACTTT
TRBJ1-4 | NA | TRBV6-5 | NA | CASSYQAGTNEKLFF | TGTGCCAGCAGTTACCAGGCTGGAACTAATGAAAAACTGTTTTTT
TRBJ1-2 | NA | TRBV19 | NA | CASSMAGFNYGYTF | TGTGCCAGTAGTATGGCAGGTTTCAACTATGGCTACACCTTC
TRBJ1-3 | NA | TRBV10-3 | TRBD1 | CAIKAGGSDTIYF | TGTGCCATCAAAGCAGGGGGGTCGGACACCATATATTTT
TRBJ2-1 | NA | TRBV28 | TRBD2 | CASSFPGTSYNEQFF | TGTGCCAGCAGTTTCCCCGGGACTAGCTACAATGAGCAGTTCTTC
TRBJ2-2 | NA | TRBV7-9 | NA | CASSLAMGTYTGELFF | TGTGCCAGCAGCTTAGCGATGGGCACCTACACCGGGGAGCTGTTTTTT
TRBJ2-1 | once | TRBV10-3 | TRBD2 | CAIREGTSNYNEQFF | TGTGCCATCAGGGAAGGGACTAGCAACTACAATGAGCAGTTCTTC
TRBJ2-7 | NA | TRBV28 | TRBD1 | CASRGTGVYEQYF | TGTGCCAGCAGGGGGACAGGGGTTTACGAGCAGTACTTC
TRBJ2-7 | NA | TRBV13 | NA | CASSPTRLTYEQYF | TGTGCCAGCAGCCCAACCAGGCTTACCTACGAGCAGTACTTC
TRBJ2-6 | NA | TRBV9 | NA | CASSVGGGANVLTF | TGTGCCAGCAGCGTAGGAGGTGGGGCCAACGTCCTGACTTTC
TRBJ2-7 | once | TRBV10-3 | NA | CAISESWREAYEQYF | TGTGCCATCAGTGAGTCGTGGAGGGAGGCCTACGAGCAGTACTTC
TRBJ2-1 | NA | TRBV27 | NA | CASSISGLFRDEQFF | TGTGCCAGCAGTATAAGCGGGTTGTTCCGGGATGAGCAGTTCTTC
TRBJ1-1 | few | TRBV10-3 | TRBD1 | CAISPGTGGTEAFF | TGTGCCATCAGTCCCGGGACAGGGGGCACTGAAGCTTTCTTT
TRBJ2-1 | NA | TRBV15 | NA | CATSSLRGSGTGLGNEQFF | TGTGCCACCAGCAGCCTGAGGGGGTCGGGAACCGGCCTTGGGAATGAGCAGTTCTTC
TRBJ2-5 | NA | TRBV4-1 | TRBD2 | CASSPPGGETQYF | TGCGCCAGCAGCCCCCCGGGGGGGGAGACCCAGTACTTC
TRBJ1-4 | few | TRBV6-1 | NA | CASEGLNEKLFF | TGTGCCAGCGAGGGTCTTAATGAAAAACTGTTTTTT
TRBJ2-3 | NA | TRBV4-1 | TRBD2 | CASSRGTSGTTDTQYF | TGCGCCAGCAGCCGAGGGACTAGCGGGACCACAGATACGCAGTATTTT
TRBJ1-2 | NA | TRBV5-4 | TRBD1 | CASSLDRGPGGYTF | TGTGCCAGCAGCTTGGATAGGGGGCCGGGTGGCTACACCTTC